What follows describes a single T cell receptor (beta chain). This entry comes from a study of blood T cell repertoires in COVID-19. Looking at the study overall: Some COVID-19 samples were acute and others convalescent; all came from the United States, Italy and Spain. Sample material is recorded as cDNA or gDNA derived from T cells, B-cell-depleted T cells, or PBMCs.

As handled by the study authors: Reference gene primer amplification in the assay estimated nucleated cell counts. TCRdb's table, derived via immunoSEQ multiplex PCR, lists solely in-frame clones and lacks some. V and J calls and clone size come straight from that table; D and trimming were deduced from the DNA. The sample records about 200,000 clones, approximately 84% being singletons. The germline CDR1 and CDR2 sequences are SGHNT and YYREEE (reference sequence). The germline V and J ends were trimmed by 0 bases and 8 bases, with 3 bases remaining between them. This CDR3 spans 11 amino acids. Sequenced input: peripheral blood. The TCR originated in a man aged 50-60 years with acute or convalescent COVID-19. This chain connects TRBV5-4 to TRBJ1-3; D ambiguous. The CDR3 nucleotides are TGTGCCAGCAGCTTGGGCGACACCATATATTTT. Protein product: CASSLGDTIYF.